The T cell receptor (beta chain) described here comes from a study of yellow fever vaccine responses in identical twins. The CDR3 covers 15 residues. Trimming cost V 4 bases and J 5 bases; bases outside gene matches: 9. Per germline, CDR1 LGHNA and CDR2 YNFKEQ. TCRdb recomputed calls from the RT-PCR reads with MiXCR, one row per CDR3 protein. The sample has about 800 distinct CDR3 sequences; approximately 85% are singletons. The sample was T cells from blood (PBMCs), unsorted or a sorted subset (not recorded which), taken before or after yellow fever vaccination (not recorded which). The receptor was isolated from a female donor who received the yellow fever vaccine. The genes are TRBV4-2 and TRBJ2-3; 7 bases match TRBD2. The DNA of the CDR3 is TGTGCCAGCAGCCCTAGCGGCGGGACGGGAGATACGCAGTATTTT. It translates to CASSPSGGTGDTQYF.